These T cell receptor beta chains were read from a single sample in a study of beta chain features in type 1 diabetes. Data came from immunoSEQ multiplex PCR; TCRdb stores just in-frame clones and leaves some out. The table includes just over 450,000 clones, about 32% detected once. Sample: naive CD4+ T cells from blood. The receptors come from a man in his late teens or twenties in good health. Each CDR3 is given without its conserved first and last residue.

j_call | v_call | cdr3_aa
TRBJ2-1 | TRBV4-3 | ASSRESGRAFTVEQF
TRBJ1-3 | TRBV4-3 | ASSQDLRNTIY
TRBJ2-4 | TRBV7-2 | ASSLKILAGGDIQY
TRBJ2-7 | TRBV28 | ASSLYQRFYEQY
TRBJ1-2 | TRBV7-3 | ASSFDMSYGYT
TRBJ2-3 | TRBV18 | ASSPLELANTDTQY
TRBJ2-3 | TRBV5-1 | ASSFLADSRPDTQY
TRBJ1-2 | TRBV28 | ASSLLIGYGYT
TRBJ2-7 | TRBV7-2 | ASSLDGFYEQY
TRBJ2-1 | TRBV7-2 | ASSPTGLAATYNEQF
TRBJ2-1 | TRBV9 | ASSARTSDEQF
TRBJ1-5 | TRBV30 | AWALTGVNQPQH
TRBJ2-7 | TRBV11-2 | ASSLGSLGYEQY
TRBJ2-1 | TRBV14 | ASSLDRASYNEQF
TRBJ2-1 | TRBV9 | ASSPYTGLANEQF
TRBJ2-2 | TRBV6-1 | ASSAQMNTGELF
TRBJ2-1 | TRBV9 | ASSVGRWGNEQF
TRBJ2-7 | TRBV18 | ASSPGQGVGEQY
TRBJ2-5 | TRBV30 | AWKVAGSDRKTQY
TRBJ2-3 | TRBV29-1 | SVGTGLDTQY
TRBJ2-4 | TRBV7-8 | ASSQTAGKPLAKNIQY
TRBJ1-5 | TRBV11-2 | ASSLGQVDQPQH
TRBJ2-3 | TRBV7-6 | ASSLSSGRRTDTQY
TRBJ2-7 | TRBV5-4 | AGSRAGGSYEQY
TRBJ2-2 | TRBV4-1 | ASSQALSSGSIFHGELF
TRBJ2-5 | TRBV30 | AWKRGIWETQY
TRBJ1-1 | TRBV4-1 | ASSQATMNTEAF
TRBJ2-7 | TRBV28 | ASMGRDSPYEQY
TRBJ2-5 | TRBV9 | ASSVGVAGLGQETQY
TRBJ2-5 | TRBV4-3 | ASSQDPSGWEETQY
TRBJ1-2 | TRBV30 | AWSAYHRDGYT
TRBJ2-1 | TRBV11-3 | ASSLRDNEQF
TRBJ2-4 | TRBV29-1 | SVLDSLAKNIQY
TRBJ2-7 | TRBV9 | ASSVEAGPAYEQY
TRBJ2-4 | TRBV15 | ATSRDPGKYIQY
TRBJ1-1 | TRBV29-1 | SVDRGSEFEAF
TRBJ2-1 | TRBV9 | ASSVVGGPLYNEQF
TRBJ2-3 | TRBV9 | ASSGGGAVPTDTQY
TRBJ2-5 | TRBV4-2 | ASSQRGVVAEETQY
TRBJ2-2 | TRBV2 | ASGGRNTGELF
TRBJ1-2 | TRBV21-1 | ASSNEAGGAYGYT
TRBJ2-1 | TRBV5-1 | ASSRDGNNEQF
TRBJ1-2 | TRBV30 | AWNPDRLPYGYT
TRBJ2-1 | TRBV28 | ASSLAGSGRPPYNEQF
TRBJ1-4 | TRBV14 | ASSQVTNEKLF
TRBJ2-7 | TRBV6-5 | ASRGRGTRAEQY
TRBJ2-1 | TRBV11-1 | ASSFLGTSRSNEQF
TRBJ2-3 | TRBV6-6 | ASGSWADTQY
TRBJ2-5 | TRBV2 | ASSEITLIRETQY
TRBJ2-1 | TRBV7-3 | ASSSGLASSYNEQF
TRBJ2-3 | TRBV7-7 | ASGTLDPDTQY
TRBJ2-3 | TRBV28 | ASRSNPLAVTQY
TRBJ2-5 | TRBV29-1 | SVENGGTETQY
TRBJ2-1 | TRBV10-3 | AIKTSGLDNEQF
TRBJ2-3 | TRBV29-1 | SVKGTLTDTQY